The 14 T cell receptor beta chains listed next were all sequenced from one sample in a study of shared clonotypes between healthy human individuals. The data were produced by immunoSEQ multiplex PCR, yet TCRdb's version contains in-frame clones alone and is incomplete. Of around 2,000,000 clones in the sample, roughly 94% were seen once. The sample consisted of naive CD4+ T cells sorted from blood. Subset noted: CD45RA+ positively selected. Source of these receptors: a man younger than 35 in good health.

CDR3 bases: TGCGCCAGCAGTCAAACCTACAGCGGGTCCTACGAGCAGTACTTC. Encoded protein: CASSQTYSGSYEQYF. This chain connects TRBV23-1 to TRBJ2-7, with D possibly TRBD2 on 6 matching bases. TRBV23-1 is designated an ORF whose function remains uncertain. CDR3 size: 15 residues. Trimming took 2 bases from V and 1 from J, leaving 12 bases between them.

The chain couples TRBV28 to TRBJ1-4; weak D call: TRBD1 (5 bases). Trimming removed 6 bases from V and 4 bases from J, with 9 bases in between. This CDR3 is built from 13 residues. Germline V lookup: CDR1 MDHEN, CDR2 SYDVKM. The CDR3 bases are TGTGCCAGCAGAGGGACGATTAATGAAAAACTGTTTTTT. Encoded protein: CASRGTINEKLFF.

This clone was seen a single time. V gene TRBV6-4 combines with J gene TRBJ2-7; 8 bases agree with TRBD1. CDR1 is MRHNA and CDR2 is SNTAGT in the germline V gene. CDR3 length: 14 amino acids. V trimming: 6 bases; J trimming: 6 bases; junction bases outside the gene matches: 10. CDR3 in DNA: TGTGCCAGCAGGACGACAGGGGCTGGAGGCGAGCAGTACTTC. Amino acids: CASRTTGAGGEQYF.

This chain uses TRBV28 with TRBJ2-4, with TRBD2 matching 9 bases. This CDR3 is built from 17 residues. Germline trimming cut 4 bases from V and 2 bases from J; bases unmatched to any gene: 9. Germline assignment: CDR1 MDHEN and CDR2 SYDVKM. Here the CDR3 DNA reads TGTGCCAGCAGTTATTCGCGGCTAGCGGGGACCAAAAACATTCAGTACTTC. Its translation is CASSYSRLAGTKNIQYF. Drawing the rest from reference TRBV28 and TRBJ2-4, the complete variable domain is DVKVTQSSRYLVKRTGEKVFLECVQDMDHENMFWYRQDPGLGLRLIYFSYDVKMKEKGDIPEGYSVSREKKERFSLILESASTNQTSMYLCASSYSRLAGTKNIQYFGAGTRLSVL.

The chain recombines TRBV15 with TRBJ2-5; D may be TRBD1 (5 bases). This CDR3 contains 15 residues. The V end lost 1 base, the J end lost 3 bases, and 12 bases lay between the germline ends. The V gene's germline CDR1 is LNHNV and CDR2 YYDKDF (reference sequence). The CDR3 DNA follows: TGTGCCACCAGCAGAGTCGACAGCACAAAAGAGACCCAGTACTTC. It is translated as CATSRVDSTKETQYF.

V usage is TRBV7-8 and J usage is TRBJ1-2; 7 bases line up with TRBD1. V shed 2 bases, J shed 5 bases, and the junction held 2 bases outside the gene matches. The CDR3 consists of 13 residues. Germline V CDR1 and CDR2: SGHVS, FQNEAQ. CDR3 sequence: CASSLPTGYGYTF. The CDR3 DNA reads as TGTGCCAGCAGCTTACCGACAGGGTATGGCTACACCTTC.

J is TRBJ1-2 and V is TRBV19; 8 bases match TRBD1. This CDR3 region has 13 residues. The germline V gene encodes CDR1 LNHDA and CDR2 SQIVND (reference sequence). V shed 4 bases and J 6 bases; nucleotides not matched to a gene: 4. CDR3 residues: CASSKQGGDGYTF. Written as DNA, the CDR3 is TGTGCCAGTAGTAAACAGGGGGGAGATGGCTACACCTTC.

A few counts support this clone. The chain's CDR3 is CASGTVPNTGELFF. Here the CDR3 DNA reads TGTGCCAGTGGGACAGTACCGAACACCGGGGAGCTGTTTTTT. The V gene is TRBV19, the J gene TRBJ2-2; 7 positions match TRBD1. Losses at the gene ends were 8 bases for V and 0 bases for J; bases not matched to a gene: 3. Germline CDR1 LNHDA, CDR2 SQIVND (reference sequence). The CDR3 sequence is 14 residues long.

CDR3 region: CASSLNWGSEQYF. CDR3 nucleotides: TGCGCCAGCAGCTTGAACTGGGGGAGCGAGCAGTACTTC. This chain links TRBV5-1 with TRBJ2-7; D may match TRBD1 or TRBD2 (5 bases each). The V gene's germline CDR1 is SGHRS and CDR2 YFSETQ. The CDR3 has 13 amino acids. V was shortened by 1 base and J by 6 bases, with 11 bases between the two germline ends.

A note on this clone: The same CDR3 is also encoded by other DNA sequences in this sample. CDR3 DNA: TGTGCCAGCAGTTACTCCGGGGGAGATACGCAGTATTTT. It specifies CASSYSGGDTQYF. This chain joins TRBV6-5 and TRBJ2-3, with D perhaps matching TRBD2 (6 bases). This CDR3 contains 13 residues. Germline-derived CDR1 and CDR2 are MNHEY and SVGAGI. Trimming left V 0 bases short and J 5 bases short, with 6 bases between.

This chain uses TRBV18 with TRBJ2-7, with 8 nucleotides matching TRBD1. CDR1 and CDR2 from the germline V gene are KGHSH and LQKENI. Trimming at V came to 1 base and at J to 7 bases, leaving 6 bases not matched to a gene. The CDR3 runs to 14 residues. The DNA for the CDR3 is TGTGCCAGCTCACCACTCGGACAGGGCGAAGAGCAGTACTTC. Residues: CASSPLGQGEEQYF.

The rearrangement links TRBV7-2 to TRBJ1-3, with a possible D match to TRBD1 (6 bases). V lost 6 bases and J 4 bases, leaving 16 bases between the germline ends. The CDR3 is made up of 15 amino acids. Germline CDR1 and CDR2: SGHTA and FQGNSA. CDR3 coding DNA: TGTGCCAGCAGATCCTCTGGACAGCCCGGAAACACCATATATTTT. Its protein is CASRSSGQPGNTIYF.

The chain recombines TRBV28 with TRBJ2-3, with D possibly TRBD1 on 5 matching bases. The CDR3 contains 14 residues. Deletions cut 2 bases from V and 3 bases from J, with 9 bases between. Germline loops: CDR1 MDHEN, CDR2 SYDVKM. The CDR3 loop is CASSLGRETDTQYF. CDR3 coding DNA: TGTGCCAGCAGTTTAGGCAGGGAAACAGATACGCAGTATTTT.

This chain connects TRBV10-1 to TRBJ2-7; D gene ambiguous. CDR3 length equals 14 residues. V was pared by 9 bases and J by 5 bases, with 20 bases between. Per germline, CDR1 WNHNN and CDR2 SYGVQD (reference sequence). Written as DNA, the CDR3 is TGCGCCAGTCTCGCCGGGCCTCGGGCCAACGAGCAGTACTTC. Translation: CASLAGPRANEQYF.